This T cell receptor (beta chain) was sequenced for a study of control samples from healthy donors and cancer patients. This clone qualifies as medium-sized. Sequencing was performed with immunoSEQ multiplex PCR; in TCRdb, only in-frame clones are kept and a portion is missing. The sample records 90,000 to 150,000 clones, about 87% being singletons. This CDR3 has 14 amino acids. Trimming removed 0 bases from V and 0 bases from J, with 4 bases in between. Germline V gives CDR1 SGHRS, CDR2 YFSETQ. Sample: blood. V usage is TRBV5-1 and J usage is TRBJ1-3; D is undetermined. The receptor's source is a man aged 25-45 years in good health. CDR3 sequence reads: CASSLGSSGNTIYF. The CDR3 coding sequence is TGCGCCAGCAGCTTGGGGAGCTCTGGAAACACCATATATTTT.